This entry lists 25 T cell receptor beta chains sequenced from one sample in a study of blood T cell repertoires in COVID-19. Sequencing was performed with immunoSEQ multiplex PCR; in TCRdb, only in-frame clones are kept and a portion is missing. The sample gives roughly 160,000 clones, around 80% of which show up once; roughly 3.5% is in the top ten. The material sequenced was PBMCs or T cells enriched from blood (not recorded which). Every receptor here comes from a woman aged 55-69 years who had recovered from COVID-19.

The chain employs TRBV2 and TRBJ1-2; D perhaps matches TRBD1 (6 bases). There are 13 residues in the CDR3. The V gene's germline CDR1 is SNHLY and CDR2 FYNNEI. Trimming left V 6 bases short and J 3 bases short, with 11 bases between. The CDR3 DNA reads as TGTGCCAGCAGCCCCAGGGGAGACTATGGCTACACCTTC. Its translation is CASSPRGDYGYTF.

The chain links TRBV7-2 to TRBJ2-5; 13 bases line up with TRBD2. V lost 1 base, J lost 5 bases, and 13 bases stayed unmatched. Germline values: CDR1 SGHTA, CDR2 FQGNSA. The CDR3 is 19 amino acids. The CDR3 nucleotides read TGTGCCAGCAGCTTAGTCCTCTCACTAGCGGGGGGGCCTCGGGAGACCCAGTACTTC. This gives the protein CASSLVLSLAGGPRETQYF.

The chain carries TRBV9 and TRBJ2-2; tentative D call: TRBD1 (6 bases). Germline CDR1 and CDR2: SGDLS and YYNGEE. V was clipped by 2 bases and J by 0 bases, with 8 bases between them. The CDR3 consists of 15 residues. As DNA, the CDR3 is TGTGCCAGCAGCGTGACAGGAACGAACACCGGGGAGCTGTTTTTT. This gives the protein CASSVTGTNTGELFF.

This clone is a singleton in its sample. The V and J genes are TRBV5-1 and TRBJ2-7; possible D gene TRBD1, 5 bases. The ends were cut back, 1 base at V and 6 bases at J, with 11 bases in the middle. The CDR3 extends over 13 amino acids. Germline loops: CDR1 SGHRS, CDR2 YFSETQ. The chain's CDR3 is CASSLPQGLEQYF. Written as DNA, the CDR3 is TGCGCCAGCAGCTTGCCCCAGGGCCTCGAGCAGTACTTC.

This chain connects TRBV29-1 to TRBJ2-3, with 8 bases lining up with TRBD1. V shed 6 bases and J 5 bases; nucleotides not matched to a gene: 4. Germline V gene lookup returns CDR1 SQVTM and CDR2 ANQGSEA. The CDR3 runs 12 residues. For the CDR3, the DNA is TGCAGCGTAACGACAGGGGTAGATACGCAGTATTTT. As protein: CSVTTGVDTQYF.

The chain employs TRBV15 and TRBJ2-3; D is possibly TRBD2 (6 bases). Germline V gene data show CDR1 as LNHNV and CDR2 as YYDKDF (reference sequence). Trimming pared 5 bases from V and 2 bases from J, leaving 14 bases between. CDR3 length: 15 amino acids. CDR3 coding DNA: TGTGCCACCAGCTCACCAGGGAGGTCCACAGATACGCAGTATTTT. Translated: CATSSPGRSTDTQYF.

This chain uses TRBV20-1 with TRBJ2-1; D not resolved. Per the germline V gene, CDR1 is DFQATT and CDR2 is SNEGSKA (reference sequence). Trimming stripped 3 bases from V and 6 bases from J, with 6 bases between. The CDR3 covers 11 residues. CDR3 nucleotide sequence: TGCAGTGCTAGCTTCGGCAATGAGCAGTTCTTC. It translates to CSASFGNEQFF.

The V gene is TRBV7-9, the J gene TRBJ1-2; possibly TRBD1 for D (6 bases). Germline CDR1 and CDR2: SEHNR and FQNEAQ (reference sequence). Trimming took 2 bases from V and 1 from J, leaving 14 bases between them. This CDR3 region has 16 residues. DNA for the CDR3: TGTGCCAGCAGCTTAAAGGTCACAGGGCGTAACTATGGCTACACCTTC. Translation gives CASSLKVTGRNYGYTF.

This chain joins TRBV7-8 and TRBJ1-2, with TRBD1 as a possible D gene (6 bases). Germline V gene data show CDR1 as SGHVS and CDR2 as FQNEAQ. This CDR3 contains 15 residues. Trimming took 4 bases from V and 7 from J, leaving 19 bases between them. This chain's CDR3 is CASSSWEGGDGGYTF. The DNA of the CDR3 is TGTGCCAGCAGCTCCTGGGAGGGGGGGGATGGTGGCTACACCTTC. Based on the CDR3 plus reference TRBV7-8 and TRBJ1-2, the full variable domain is GAGVSQSPRYKVAKRGQDVALRCDPISGHVSLFWYQQALGQGPEFLTYFQNEAQLDKSGLPSDRFFAERPEGSVSTLKIQRTQQEDSAVYLCASSSWEGGDGGYTFGSGTRLTVV.

The chain links TRBV20-1 to TRBJ1-2, with no clear D. CDR1 and CDR2 from the germline V gene are DFQATT and SNEGSKA (reference sequence). V was clipped by 3 bases and J by 4 bases, with 6 bases between them. This CDR3 has 11 amino acids. CDR3 amino acids: CSARETYGYTF. CDR3 in DNA: TGCAGTGCTAGGGAGACCTATGGCTACACCTTC.

The genes are TRBV18 and TRBJ1-1; weak D call: TRBD1 (5 bases). The CDR3 spans 15 residues. Germline CDR1 and CDR2: KGHSH and LQKENI. Trimming shortened V by 0 bases and J by 6 bases, and 14 bases separated the two germline ends. The CDR3 nucleotides are TGTGCCAGCTCACCACCGGGGCCCATGATGGCTGAAGCTTTCTTT. The encoded protein is CASSPPGPMMAEAFF.

This chain uses TRBV9 with TRBJ2-1, with 12 bases matching TRBD2. This CDR3 has 18 amino acids. Trimming took 5 bases from V and 10 from J; bases not matched to a gene: 19. Germline V lookup: CDR1 SGDLS, CDR2 YYNGEE. The CDR3 sequence: CASSKIPGASGGALEQFF. CDR3 bases: TGTGCCAGCAGTAAAATTCCCGGGGCTAGCGGGGGGGCATTAGAGCAGTTCTTC.

The V call is TRBV12-5, the J call TRBJ2-2; 8 bases align to TRBD1. CDR3 length: 14 residues. Germline V gives CDR1 LGHNT, CDR2 FRNRAP. With V trimmed by 6 bases and J by 5 bases, 5 bases remained unmatched. Here the CDR3 reads CASGQGVETGELFF. CDR3 nucleotides: TGTGCTAGTGGACAGGGGGTAGAAACCGGGGAGCTGTTTTTT.

The chain combines TRBV6-5 with TRBJ1-2; maybe TRBD1 (6 bases). The CDR3 consists of 14 residues. Germline V CDR1 and CDR2: MNHEY, SVGAGI. Trimming stripped 5 bases from V and 8 bases from J, with 18 bases between. Here the CDR3 DNA reads TGTGCCAGCAGTCCTACGCAGGGGATAGGGGGCTACACCTTC. Translation gives CASSPTQGIGGYTF.

The genes are TRBV29-1 and TRBJ2-7; 7 nucleotides match TRBD1. V shed 2 bases and J 6 bases; nucleotides not matched to a gene: 10. The CDR3 has 14 amino acids. Germline V CDR1 and CDR2: SQVTM, ANQGSEA. The CDR3: CSVEPPETGSEQYF. The CDR3, as DNA: TGCAGCGTTGAACCCCCCGAGACAGGGAGCGAGCAGTACTTC.

The chain has TRBV4-1 and TRBJ1-1; TRBD1 matches at 7 bases. The CDR3 spans 15 residues. V lost 3 bases to trimming and J lost 6 bases; unmatched junction nucleotides: 10. CDR1 and CDR2 from the germline V gene are MGHRA and YSYEKL. CDR3: CASSQKTGLFPEAFF. Written as DNA, the CDR3 is TGCGCCAGCAGCCAGAAGACAGGGCTATTTCCTGAAGCTTTCTTT.

The chain combines TRBV24-1 with TRBJ2-1, with 8 bases lining up with TRBD2. The CDR3 extends over 15 amino acids. The V gene's germline CDR1 is KGHDR and CDR2 SFDVKD. With V trimmed by 0 bases and J by 10 bases, 7 bases remained unmatched. The CDR3 sequence: CATSDLRGGRSEQFF. DNA for the CDR3: TGTGCCACCAGTGATTTGCGGGGGGGCCGTTCCGAGCAGTTCTTC.

The chain combines TRBV6-2 or TRBV6-3 with TRBJ1-1, with D possibly being TRBD1 (6 bases). This CDR3 is 14 amino acids long. Trimming took off 2 bases at V and 5 bases at J, with 12 bases between the two ends. Per germline, CDR1 MNHEY and CDR2 SVGEGT. CDR3 residues: CASSYVQGKTEAFF. The CDR3 nucleotides are TGTGCCAGCAGTTACGTTCAGGGGAAGACTGAAGCTTTCTTT.

The rearrangement uses TRBV2 and TRBJ2-7, with D possibly being TRBD1 (5 bases). This CDR3 is built from 14 residues. CDR1 is SNHLY and CDR2 is FYNNEI in the germline V gene. Trimming stripped 6 bases from V and 0 bases from J, with 12 bases between. CDR3 bases: TGTGCCAGCAGGCTTCAGGGTAGCTCCTACGAGCAGTACTTC. Its translation is CASRLQGSSYEQYF.

V is TRBV5-6 and J is TRBJ2-1; no clear D gene. V gave up 2 bases and J gave up 2 bases, with 8 bases separating them. CDR3 size: 14 residues. Germline CDR1 is SGHDT and CDR2 is YYEEEE. CDR3 coding DNA: TGTGCCAGCAGCTTAGCATTTACCTACAATGAGCAGTTCTTC. The encoded protein is CASSLAFTYNEQFF.

This clone was seen only a few times. The chain joins TRBV19 to TRBJ1-2, with D uncertain. CDR1 and CDR2 from the germline V gene are LNHDA and SQIVND (reference sequence). V was clipped by 2 bases and J by 8 bases, with 12 bases between them. There are 13 residues in the CDR3. The CDR3 region has the DNA TGTGCCAGTAGTATAACGATAGACGGGGGCTACACCTTC. It translates to CASSITIDGGYTF.

This clone has just a few counts. V and J are TRBV7-9 and TRBJ1-1, with no clear D. The CDR3 covers 12 residues. Trimming pared 1 base from V and 6 bases from J, leaving 6 bases between. Germline CDR1 and CDR2: SEHNR and FQNEAQ (reference sequence). For the CDR3, the DNA is TGTGCCAGCAGCTTAGGCCGGGCTGAAGCTTTCTTT. Encoded protein: CASSLGRAEAFF.

The chain recombines TRBV20-1 with TRBJ2-7; D is unresolved. V dropped 5 bases and J dropped 6 bases, with 11 bases sitting between them. The CDR3 runs 11 residues. CDR1 and CDR2 from the germline V gene are DFQATT and SNEGSKA (reference sequence). CDR3 bases: TGCAGTGCTGACCCAAGCGTCGAGCAGTACTTC. It codes for CSADPSVEQYF.

This CDR3 reads CASSQEITANYEQYF. The CDR3 nucleotides are TGCGCCAGCAGCCAAGAAATAACAGCAAACTACGAGCAGTACTTC. The chain recombines TRBV4-1 with TRBJ2-7; unclear D gene. Trimming removed 0 bases from V and 3 bases from J, with 12 bases in between. The CDR3 spans 15 residues. Germline CDR1 reads MGHRA; CDR2 reads YSYEKL.

This chain uses TRBV7-2 with TRBJ2-7; the match to TRBD1 covers 7 bases. The CDR3 is 15 amino acids. In germline, CDR1 is SGHTA, CDR2 FQGNSA. V lost 5 bases, J lost 3 bases, and 10 bases stayed unmatched. CDR3 DNA: TGTGCCAGCAGCCGTACAGGGGCCCCCAACTACGAGCAGTACTTC. Its protein is CASSRTGAPNYEQYF.